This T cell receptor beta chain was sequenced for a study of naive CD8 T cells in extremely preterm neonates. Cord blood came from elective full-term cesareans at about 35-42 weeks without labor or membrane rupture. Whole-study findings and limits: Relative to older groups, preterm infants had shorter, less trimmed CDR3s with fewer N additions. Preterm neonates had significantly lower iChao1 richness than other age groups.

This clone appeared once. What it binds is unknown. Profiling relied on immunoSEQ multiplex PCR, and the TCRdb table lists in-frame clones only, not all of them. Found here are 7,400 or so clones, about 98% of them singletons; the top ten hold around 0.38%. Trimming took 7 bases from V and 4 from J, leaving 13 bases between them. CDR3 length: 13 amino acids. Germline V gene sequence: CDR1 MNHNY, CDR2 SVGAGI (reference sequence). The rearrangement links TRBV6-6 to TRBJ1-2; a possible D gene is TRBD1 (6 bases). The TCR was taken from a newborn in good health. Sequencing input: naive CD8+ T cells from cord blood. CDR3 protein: CASTRTGLYGYTF. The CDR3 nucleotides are TGTGCCAGCACCAGAACAGGGCTCTATGGCTACACCTTC.